This entry is about one TCR beta chain. This specimen belongs to a study of blood T cell repertoires in COVID-19. TCRdb keeps only in-frame clones here, not all; method: immunoSEQ multiplex PCR. The data show 90,000 to 120,000 clones, with 80% to 90% seen just once and about 15% held by the top ten. Germline-derived CDR1 and CDR2 are MGHRA and YSYEKL. V was clipped by 4 bases and J by 8 bases; unmatched bases: 4. The CDR3 length is 13 residues. J is TRBJ2-1 and V is TRBV4-1, with 8 bases that match TRBD2. The sequencing sample was made of peripheral blood. The source is a man between 50 and 59 years old with acute or convalescent COVID-19. The CDR3 sequence: CASSPVLADEQFF. The CDR3 DNA is TGCGCCAGCAGCCCCGTACTAGCGGATGAGCAGTTCTTC.